This T cell receptor beta chain was observed in a study of cytomegalovirus exposure and HLA in healthy donors. Findings and limits, study-wide: Across donors, sequencing depth was assumed by presence/absence analyses to be roughly uniform. In vitro confirmation showed three CMV-associated chains to be CMV antigen specific.

Primers included in the PCR were 60 Vbeta and 13 Jbeta primers. Assay used: immunoSEQ multiplex PCR; TCRdb lists only in-frame clones, some missing. The sample records around 91,000 clones, about three quarters being singletons. In this sample, this clone turned up a few times. As yet, its antigen is unknown. The V gene's germline CDR1 is SNHLY and CDR2 FYNNEI. The ends were cut back, 8 bases at V and 3 bases at J, with 13 bases in the middle. The CDR3 consists of 13 residues. The specimen was PBMCs. The origin of this receptor is a male donor in good health and CMV-seropositive. The chain has TRBV2 and TRBJ1-1; a possible D gene is TRBD1 (6 bases). The CDR3 sequence is CASEDRFDTEAFF. CDR3 DNA: TGTGCCAGCGAAGACAGGTTTGACACTGAAGCTTTCTTT.